A selection of T cell receptor beta chains follows, all from one sample in a study of blood T cell repertoires in COVID-19. Profiled with immunoSEQ multiplex PCR; TCRdb holds only in-frame clones, not every one. Among roughly 16,000 clones listed, 80% to 90% were seen once. The sequenced material came from peripheral blood. Receptors originate from a human donor with active COVID-19. The donor label of this sample is uncertain. CDR3s include the opening cysteine and the closing phenylalanine or tryptophan. A D gene is named only where the DNA matches it firmly. Some rows have no size entry. The others give once, few or many, or a class for an expanded clone.

clone_size j_call d_call v_call cdr3_nt cdr3_aa
. TRBJ1-2 TRBD1 TRBV7-2 TGTGCCAGCAGCCCGGACCAGACAGGGTACTTGGGCGGCTACACCTTC CASSPDQTGYLGGYTF
few TRBJ2-1 . TRBV10-3 TGTGCCATCAGTGCCCAAGCGGGCGGTTTGGATGAGCAGTTCTTC CAISAQAGGLDEQFF
. TRBJ2-1 TRBD2 TRBV5-8 TGTGCCAGCAGCTTGGCCCGGGGGGGCCGAAATGAGCAGTTCTTC CASSLARGGRNEQFF
. TRBJ2-1 TRBD2 TRBV12-3/TRBV12-4 TGTGCCAGCAGTAAATCGGGGGGGGGAAAGTTCTTC CASSKSGGGKFF
. TRBJ2-7 . TRBV15 TGTGCCACCAGCCAACCTCAGGGAAGGGGTCTAAACGAGCAGTACTTC CATSQPQGRGLNEQYF
once TRBJ2-4 TRBD1 TRBV7-9 TGTGCCAGCAGCCCAGACAGGGGATCCCAAAACATTCAGTACTTC CASSPDRGSQNIQYF
. TRBJ1-6 . TRBV24-1 TGTGCCACCAGTGGGGACACAAATAATTCACCCCTCCACTTT CATSGDTNNSPLHF
. TRBJ1-4 TRBD1 TRBV18 TGTGCCAGCTCACCACCAGGGACAGGCGAAAAACTGTTTTTT CASSPPGTGEKLFF
. TRBJ2-1 . TRBV19 TGTGCCAGTAGTACACGGGGTGGGCCCCCCCCGGGAGATGAGCAGTTCTTC CASSTRGGPPPGDEQFF
. TRBJ1-6 . TRBV5-1 TGCGCCAGCAGCCCGGGACTCAATAATTCACCCCTCCACTTT CASSPGLNNSPLHF
. TRBJ2-6 TRBD1 TRBV5-1 TGCGCCAGCAGCTTAGGGGGCCCTGGGGCCAACGTCCTGACTTTC CASSLGGPGANVLTF
. TRBJ2-1 TRBD2 TRBV7-3 TGTGCCAGCAGCTGGACTACTAGCGGGGTCGGGAATGAGCAGTTCTTC CASSWTTSGVGNEQFF
. TRBJ2-5 . TRBV7-7 TGTGCTAGCAGCCCACCGGGACTCCTAACGGAGACCCAGTACTTC CASSPPGLLTETQYF
. TRBJ2-3 TRBD2 TRBV3-1/TRBV3-2 TGTGCCAGCAGGCGACGGATGCCGGGACACGGGACTAGCGGGGGGAACCACACAGATACGCAGTATTTT CASRRRMPGHGTSGGNHTDTQYF
. TRBJ2-2 . TRBV7-9 TGTGCCAGCAGCCTACCCCAGGGTATAGAAACCGGGGAGCTGTTTTTT CASSLPQGIETGELFF
. TRBJ1-5 TRBD1 TRBV24-1 TGTGCCACCAGTGATTCAACCGGGACAGGGGGTCATCAGCCCCAGCATTTT CATSDSTGTGGHQPQHF
. TRBJ1-1 . TRBV6-2/TRBV6-3 TGTGCCAGCAGTACAGGTTCTCGGACAAGTGAAGCTTTCTTT CASSTGSRTSEAFF
. TRBJ2-7 . TRBV6-5 TGTGCCAGCAGGCCCACCATCGGGGTTTTTTACGAGCAGTACTTC CASRPTIGVFYEQYF
. TRBJ2-7 . TRBV7-2 TGTGCCAGCAGCTTAGCGCCTTCCAGGGGAGACGAGCAGTACTTC CASSLAPSRGDEQYF
. TRBJ2-7 . TRBV11-1 TGTGCCAGCAGCTTAGCGGGGCCGGCCGAGCAGTACTTC CASSLAGPAEQYF
. TRBJ2-3 TRBD2 TRBV19 TGTGCCAGTAGTATATTAGCGGGGGGGCCAGATACGCAGTATTTT CASSILAGGPDTQYF
. TRBJ1-2 TRBD1 TRBV19 TGTGCCAGTACAACAGGGGGCTATGGCTACACCTTC CASTTGGYGYTF
. TRBJ1-2 TRBD1 TRBV6-5 TGTGCCAGCAGTTACAACAGACAGGGTCGCCTTGGCTACACCTTC CASSYNRQGRLGYTF
. TRBJ2-5 . TRBV23-1 TGCGCCAGCAGTCAATGCCCTTCAAACGCGACTAGACTACAAGAGACCCAGTACTTC CASSQCPSNATRLQETQYF
once TRBJ2-1 TRBD2 TRBV7-2 TGTGCCAGCAGCGCAAGGCGGGGGAGCTCCTACAATGAGCAGTTCTTC CASSARRGSSYNEQFF
. TRBJ2-1 TRBD2 TRBV2 TGTGCCAGCAGGTTGCGGCTAGCGGGTCTACTCGCGGGCTCCTACAATGAGCAGTTCTTC CASRLRLAGLLAGSYNEQFF
. TRBJ2-1 . TRBV7-8 TGTGCCAGCAGCTTATGGGGGGTGGGGTGGACAAACAATGAGCAGTTCTTC CASSLWGVGWTNNEQFF
. TRBJ2-5 TRBD2 TRBV6-5 TGTGCCAGCAGCTACGGGGGGGCCGCCCAAGAGACCCAGTACTTC CASSYGGAAQETQYF
. TRBJ1-1 . TRBV18 TGTGCCAGCTCACCGCAGGGGATGAACACTGAAGCTTTCTTT CASSPQGMNTEAFF
. TRBJ2-1 TRBD1 TRBV18 TGTGCCAGCTCACCGCGACAGGGGGAAAGTCATGAGCAGTTCTTC CASSPRQGESHEQFF
. TRBJ2-2 TRBD1 TRBV6-6 TGTGCCATCGCAGGACAGGGGTACACCGGGGAGCTGTTTTTT CAIAGQGYTGELFF
. TRBJ1-3 . TRBV5-1 TGCGCCAGCAGCTTACATACAGCTGGAAACACCATATATTTT CASSLHTAGNTIYF
. TRBJ2-3 TRBD2 TRBV24-1 TGTGCCACCAGTGATCCCGGTAGCGGGGGGGGCTACAGCACAGATACGCAGTATTTT CATSDPGSGGGYSTDTQYF
once TRBJ2-5 TRBD2 TRBV6-5 TGTGCCAGCTGGACCCTAGCGGGGGGGCCAGAGACCCAGTACTTC CASWTLAGGPETQYF
. TRBJ2-1 . TRBV6-1 TGTGCCAGCAGTGAAGGACTACCTCCTGACAATGAGCAGTTCTTC CASSEGLPPDNEQFF
. TRBJ1-4 . TRBV29-1 TGCAGCGTTTGGGGAGGTGGGACTAATGAAAAACTGTTTTTT CSVWGGGTNEKLFF
once TRBJ2-1 TRBD1 TRBV5-4 TGTGCCAGCAGCTTGGCAGGGGGTTTCAAGAACAATGAGCAGTTCTTC CASSLAGGFKNNEQFF
once TRBJ2-1 . TRBV19 TGTGCCAGTAGTCCCTATGGTGAAGCGGGCCTTCGCAATGAGCAGTTCTTC CASSPYGEAGLRNEQFF
. TRBJ2-7 . TRBV9 TGTGCCAGCAGCGTTCGCGGGGCAGGGGGGTTCTACGAGCAGTACTTC CASSVRGAGGFYEQYF
. TRBJ2-2 TRBD1 TRBV6-2/TRBV6-3 TGTGCCAGCAGCCACCGGGCCAGGGGGCCCGGGGAGCTGTTTTTT CASSHRARGPGELFF
. TRBJ1-1 TRBD1 TRBV5-1 TGCGCCAGCAGCTTGGGGCAGGGGGCTGAAGCTTTCTTT CASSLGQGAEAFF
. TRBJ1-1 TRBD1 TRBV5-3 TGTGCCAGAAGCTTGGTGAGGGCAGGGGGCGTCAGAGTGAACACTGAAGCTTTCTTT CARSLVRAGGVRVNTEAFF
. TRBJ1-2 . TRBV6-2/TRBV6-3 TGTGCCAGCAGTTACCCGGGGGTCGCAAACTATGGCTACACCTTC CASSYPGVANYGYTF
. TRBJ2-1 TRBD2 TRBV5-4 TGTGCCAGCAGCCTGCTTGCGGGAGTTCAGTTCTTC CASSLLAGVQFF
. TRBJ1-4 TRBD1 TRBV5-4 TGTGCCAGCAGCACCTGGACAGGGCGGACTGAAAAACTGTTTTTT CASSTWTGRTEKLFF
. TRBJ2-3 . TRBV7-2 TGTGCCAGCAGCGCCCCTTCGGGGAGCACAGATACGCAGTATTTT CASSAPSGSTDTQYF
once TRBJ2-1 TRBD2 TRBV19 TGTGCCAGTGGGTGGGGCGGGGGTGACAATGAGCAGTTCTTC CASGWGGGDNEQFF
. TRBJ1-2 . TRBV20-1 TGCAGTGCTAGTCGAGCCTGGTCAGGCCGTGGCTATGGCTACACCTTC CSASRAWSGRGYGYTF
. TRBJ1-1 . TRBV6-5 TGTGCCAGCAGGTCCGCGGGGGCTGAAGCTTTCTTT CASRSAGAEAFF
. TRBJ2-7 . TRBV9 TGTGCCAGCAGCGCCACAGCCCAGAGCTCCTACGAGCAGTACTTC CASSATAQSSYEQYF
. TRBJ2-3 TRBD2 TRBV6-2/TRBV6-3 TGTGCCAGCAGTTACCTCAGCGGGGGGGTGCTAGATACGCAGTATTTT CASSYLSGGVLDTQYF
. TRBJ2-3 TRBD1 TRBV24-1 TGTGCCATAATGGGACAGACGACAGATACGCAGTATTTT CAIMGQTTDTQYF
. TRBJ2-2 TRBD2 TRBV24-1 TGTGCCACCAGTGATTTAGGCGGGGGGCGTACCGGGGAGCTGTTTTTT CATSDLGGGRTGELFF
. TRBJ1-2 TRBD1 TRBV13 TGTGCCAGCAGCTTAGGCCTCGGGACAGGGGTCGGCTACACCTTC CASSLGLGTGVGYTF
. TRBJ1-2 . TRBV18 TGTGCCAGCTCACCCGGATTGACTGACTATGGTTACACCTTC CASSPGLTDYGYTF
. TRBJ1-2 . TRBV6-5 TGTGCCAGCAGTTACTCCGGGGGAAGCCTGGGTGGCTACACCTTC CASSYSGGSLGGYTF
. TRBJ1-5 . TRBV6-5 TGTGCCAGCCTCCTCGTCCAGTATAGCAATCAGCCCCAGCATTTT CASLLVQYSNQPQHF
. TRBJ1-1 . TRBV3-1/TRBV3-2 TGTGCCAGCAGCCACGGAGTGTCGGAAGCTTTCTTT CASSHGVSEAFF
. TRBJ1-4 . TRBV9 TGTGCCAGCAGCGTCGTGGGCAGGCCTGATGAAAAACTGTTTTTT CASSVVGRPDEKLFF
once TRBJ1-1 . TRBV12-3/TRBV12-4 TGTGCCAGCAGCTATGGGAACACTGAAGCTTTCTTT CASSYGNTEAFF